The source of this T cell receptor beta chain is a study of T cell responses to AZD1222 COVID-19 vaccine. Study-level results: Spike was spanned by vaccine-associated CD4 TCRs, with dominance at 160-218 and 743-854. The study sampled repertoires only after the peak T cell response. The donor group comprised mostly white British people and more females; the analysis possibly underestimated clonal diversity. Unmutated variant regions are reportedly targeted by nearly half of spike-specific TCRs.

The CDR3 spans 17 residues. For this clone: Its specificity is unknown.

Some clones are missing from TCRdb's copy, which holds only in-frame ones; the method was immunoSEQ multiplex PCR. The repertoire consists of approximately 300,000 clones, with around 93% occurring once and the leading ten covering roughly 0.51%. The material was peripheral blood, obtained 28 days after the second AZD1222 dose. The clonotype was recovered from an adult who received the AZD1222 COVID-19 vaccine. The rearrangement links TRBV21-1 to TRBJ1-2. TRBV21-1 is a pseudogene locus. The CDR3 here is CASISGPGCRRKNGYTF. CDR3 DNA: TGTGCCAGCATCTCGGGGCCAGGGTGTAGGAGGAAAAATGGCTACACCTTC.